This T cell receptor beta chain was retrieved from a study of radiation and T cells in renal cell carcinoma. Data came from immunoSEQ multiplex PCR; TCRdb stores just in-frame clones and leaves some out. This sample has 100,000 to 150,000 clones, with 81% found just once. V lost 0 bases and J lost 6, with 12 bases in between. This CDR3 is 15 amino acids long. Germline values: CDR1 LNHNV, CDR2 YYDKDF (reference sequence). The sample's time point: blood 2 weeks post-SBRT. Regarding treatment: 15 Gy SBRT to primary tumor, nephrectomy 4 weeks later. This chain joins TRBV15 and TRBJ1-5, with no clear D. The TCR comes from a man in his fifties or sixties with renal cell carcinoma. Sequencing used blood, obtained from a patient whose treatment included radiotherapy and nephrectomy. The CDR3 nucleotides read TGTGCCACCAGCAGAGATTCGAGGTCCGCTCAGCCCCAGCATTTT. As protein: CATSRDSRSAQPQHF.